This T cell receptor (beta chain) was sequenced in a study of shared clonotypes between healthy human individuals. Study details: CD4 naive and CD4 memory each took three plates per donor, while CD8 naive took two and CD8 memory one. General study points: Of the naive CD4 clonotypes, about 5% were shared across a few donors.

Naive CD8 cells were CD45RO-negative, positively selected for CCR7, excluding terminally differentiated effector memory CD45RA+ cells. All donors were healthy HIV-negative adults lacking recent acute infections or vaccinations. Notes on this clone: Antigen unknown.

Sequencing used immunoSEQ multiplex PCR; TCRdb keeps in-frame clones, though not all of them. The sample has approximately 590,000 clones; roughly 95% are singletons. CDR3 length: 15 residues. V was pared by 8 bases and J by 5 bases, with 11 bases of the junction left unmatched. The germline gives CDR1 SNHLY, CDR2 FYNNEI. This TCR was sampled from a woman in her twenties or thirties in good health. The rearrangement joins TRBV2 to TRBJ2-1; 8 bases line up with TRBD2. The sequenced sample consisted of naive CD8+ T cells sorted from blood. For the CDR3, the DNA is TGTGCCAGCCTCAGCGGGAGAGGGGGGCACAATGAGCAGTTCTTC. Protein sequence: CASLSGRGGHNEQFF.